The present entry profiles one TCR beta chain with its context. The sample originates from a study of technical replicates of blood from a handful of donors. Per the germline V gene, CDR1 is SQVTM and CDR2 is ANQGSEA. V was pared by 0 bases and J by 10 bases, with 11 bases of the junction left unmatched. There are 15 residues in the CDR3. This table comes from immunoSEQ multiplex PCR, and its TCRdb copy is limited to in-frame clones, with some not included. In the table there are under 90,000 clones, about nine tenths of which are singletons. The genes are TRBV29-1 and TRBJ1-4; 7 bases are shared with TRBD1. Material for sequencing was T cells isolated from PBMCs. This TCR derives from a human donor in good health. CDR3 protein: CSVEDAVGQNLKLFF. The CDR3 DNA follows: TGCAGCGTTGAAGATGCCGTGGGACAGAACCTAAAACTGTTTTTT.